The clone carrying this T cell receptor beta chain showed up just a few times. The CDR3 spans 13 residues. Trimming stripped 2 bases from V and 4 bases from J, with 7 bases between. This record comes from a study of T cell responses to AZD1222 COVID-19 vaccine. TCRdb's table, derived via immunoSEQ multiplex PCR, lists solely in-frame clones and lacks some. The repertoire includes 150,000 or so clones, 89% of them detected once, and around 4.9% sits in the top ten. The chain is built from TRBV12-3 or TRBV12-4 and TRBJ2-3; D possibly corresponds to TRBD2 (6 bases). This receptor was taken from an adult in good health. The sequences come from peripheral blood, collected on day 0 of AZD1222 vaccination. CDR3 amino acids: CASSLWDSDTQYF. The CDR3 region has the DNA TGTGCCAGCAGTTTATGGGACTCAGATACGCAGTATTTT.